The 3 T cell receptor beta chains presented below share a single source sample, sequenced in a study of response to subunit inactivated influenza vaccine. TCRdb re-called the RT-PCR reads through MiXCR, storing one row per CDR3 protein. The sample comprises about 300,000 distinct CDR3 sequences, around 20% of which are singletons, and under 13% rests with the top ten. Source: PBMCs from blood, taken roughly 20 months after vaccination. Source of these receptors: a man aged 50-75 years who received an inactivated influenza vaccine.

CDR3 loop: CSGAPGLLRTDTQYF. The CDR3 DNA is TGCAGCGGTGCGCCGGGACTCCTCCGCACAGATACGCAGTATTTT. The chain uses TRBV29-1 and TRBJ2-3, with D maybe TRBD2 (6 bases). The CDR3 spans 15 residues. Trimming took off 7 bases at V and 1 base at J, with 18 bases between the two ends. CDR1 and CDR2 (germline): SQVTM, ANQGSEA.

This rearrangement joins TRBV29-1 to TRBJ2-7; TRBD1 might be the D (6 bases). This CDR3 is 16 amino acids long. Deletions cut 4 bases from V and 3 bases from J, with 22 bases between. Germline V gives CDR1 SQVTM, CDR2 ANQGSEA. The CDR3 coding sequence is TGCAGCGTTGTAATTGGCAGGGGATCAAACCTCTACGAGCAGTACTTC. Translated: CSVVIGRGSNLYEQYF.

V and J are TRBV25-1 and TRBJ2-2; the D is unclear. Trimming left V 2 bases short and J 6 bases short, with 10 bases between. CDR1 is MGHDK, CDR2 SYGVNS, per germline. The CDR3 loop spans 14 amino acids. CDR3 DNA: TGTGCCAGCAGTGAACTGGCCACGGCCGGGGAGCTGTTTTTT. Translating gives CASSELATAGELFF.